This passage covers 7 T cell receptor beta chains from one sample sequenced in a study of CD8 T cells in ankylosing spondylitis. Using its own MiXCR run on the 5' RACE reads, TCRdb lists one record per CDR3 protein. The sample has approximately 350,000 distinct CDR3 sequences, roughly 15% seen once. Sequencing was performed on blood, either unsorted or a sorted T cell fraction (not recorded which). These receptors were obtained from a male donor with ankylosing spondylitis or in good health (not recorded which).

This rearrangement joins TRBV5-5 to TRBJ1-5; unclear D gene. This CDR3 comprises 15 residues. Germline CDR1 SGHKS, CDR2 YYEKEE (reference sequence). V was clipped by 0 bases and J by 2 bases, with 9 bases between them. CDR3 in DNA: TGTGCCAGCAGCTTGGAGAGACCAGGCAATCAGCCCCAGCATTTT. This sequence encodes CASSLERPGNQPQHF.

The CDR3 bases are TGCGCCACCGGCGAGGGGGCTGGCACCGGGGAGCTGTTTTTT. Translated, it gives CATGEGAGTGELFF. The J gene is TRBJ2-2, the V gene TRBV5-1, with TRBD1 identical over 7 bases. V trimming: 9 bases; J trimming: 4 bases; junction bases outside the gene matches: 9. The V gene's germline CDR1 is SGHRS and CDR2 YFSETQ. The CDR3 is 14 residues long.

This clonotype was seen repeatedly, ten times or more. V and J are TRBV10-3 and TRBJ2-1; 11 bases align to TRBD2. There are 17 residues in the CDR3. J gave up 5 bases and V 3 bases, and 9 bases lay outside the gene matches. CDR1 and CDR2 from the germline V gene are ENHRY and SYGVKD. The CDR3 region is CAISDVLAGEVNNEQFF. CDR3 bases: TGTGCCATCAGTGATGTACTAGCGGGAGAAGTGAACAATGAGCAGTTCTTC.

This clonotype came up a few times. This rearrangement joins TRBV5-1 to TRBJ2-7; a weak D match, TRBD1 (5 bases). The CDR3 sequence is 12 residues long. Per the germline V gene, CDR1 is SGHRS and CDR2 is YFSETQ. Trimming cost V 1 base and J 7 bases, with 9 bases left between them. In DNA, the CDR3 is TGCGCCAGCAGCTTGACAGGCCAAGAGCAGTACTTC. This translates into CASSLTGQEQYF.

This clonotype has only a few counts. J is TRBJ2-3 and V is TRBV2; TRBD1 or TRBD2 may be the D gene (6 bases each). The CDR3 length is 18 residues. Germline CDR1 and CDR2: SNHLY and FYNNEI. Deletions cut 2 bases from V and 2 bases from J, with 20 bases between. For the CDR3, the DNA is TGTGCCAGCAGTGAAAGAACCGCCGGGGGCAGAGACACAGATACGCAGTATTTT. Its translation: CASSERTAGGRDTDTQYF.

The chain combines TRBV19 with TRBJ2-7; the D gene is possibly TRBD1 (6 bases). With 10 bases removed from V and 0 bases from J, the gap between germline ends came to 13 bases. This CDR3 has 13 amino acids. Germline CDR1 reads LNHDA; CDR2 reads SQIVND (reference sequence). The CDR3 region has the DNA TGTGCCACCGAGGACAGCTTCTCCTACGAGCAGTACTTC. It encodes CATEDSFSYEQYF.

This clonotype was counted only a few times. V is TRBV7-2 and J is TRBJ2-5, with unresolved D. The CDR3 has 13 amino acids. In germline, CDR1 is SGHTA, CDR2 FQGNSA. Trimming left V 5 bases short and J 5 bases short, with 12 bases between. Written as DNA, the CDR3 is TGTGCCAGCAGCCGAGGCGTGGGGGAGACCCAGTACTTC. This translates into CASSRGVGETQYF.